These 21 T cell receptor beta chains share one sample of origin, sequenced in a study of OX40 agonist ivuxolimab in advanced cancers. The method was immunoSEQ multiplex PCR; TCRdb's version includes in-frame clones alone and lacks a portion of them. This repertoire shows tens of thousands of clones, 80% to 90% found once; its top ten account for approximately 11%. The specimen comprised CD4+ or CD8+ T cells sorted from blood, sampled in a trial of the OX40 agonist ivuxolimab. The receptor source for this set is an adult with an advanced solid tumor such as melanoma, head and neck, liver or kidney cancer.

This clone was seen a few times. V and J are TRBV10-1 and TRBJ1-1; 7 nucleotides match TRBD1. Unmatched junction bases numbered 3, after V lost 3 bases and J lost 5 bases. The CDR3 runs to 13 residues. The germline gives CDR1 WNHNN, CDR2 SYGVQD (reference sequence). The DNA of the CDR3 is TGCGCCAGCAGTGACTCGACAGGGACTGAAGCTTTCTTT. This sequence encodes CASSDSTGTEAFF.

The chain is built from TRBV6-5 and TRBJ2-3, with 9 bases aligning to TRBD1. The V gene end was trimmed by 6 bases and the J gene end by 9 bases; junction bases not matched to a gene: 4. Germline values: CDR1 MNHEY, CDR2 SVGAGI. The CDR3 spans 12 residues. The CDR3 nucleotides are TGTGCCAGCAGCCTCGACAGGGGGACGCAGTATTTT. It translates to CASSLDRGTQYF.

The sample holds one count of this clone. The CDR3 DNA follows: TGCAGCGCCAAACGGGACCAAGAGACCCAGTACTTC. Its translation: CSAKRDQETQYF. The chain couples TRBV29-1 to TRBJ2-5, with D unclear. The germline V and J ends were trimmed by 7 bases and 0 bases, with 9 bases remaining between them. CDR1 SQVTM and CDR2 ANQGSEA come from the germline V gene. This CDR3 has 12 residues.

In this sample, this clone turned up once. The chain carries TRBV30 and TRBJ1-1; D gene ambiguous. Germline CDR1 GTSNPN, CDR2 SVGIG (reference sequence). Deletions cut 3 bases from V and 5 bases from J, with 7 bases between. The CDR3 sequence is 11 residues long. The CDR3: CAWRAVTEAFF. The DNA for the CDR3 is TGTGCCTGGAGGGCGGTTACTGAAGCTTTCTTT.

This clone was observed a single time. The CDR3 bases are TGCAGTGCTAGGGACGGATTGCCCCAGCATTTT. Protein sequence: CSARDGLPQHF. The rearrangement uses TRBV20-1 and TRBJ1-5; D ambiguous. Germline CDR1 is DFQATT and CDR2 is SNEGSKA (reference sequence). The CDR3 loop spans 11 amino acids. Trimming shortened V by 3 bases and J by 9 bases, and 9 bases separated the two germline ends.

As to this clone: The same CDR3 arises from other DNA sequences in this sample as well. The chain combines TRBV4-2 with TRBJ2-7, with a tentative D call TRBD1 (6 bases). Per germline, CDR1 LGHNA and CDR2 YNFKEQ. V lost 8 bases to trimming and J lost 1 base, with 12 bases between them. This CDR3 contains 13 residues. In DNA, the CDR3 is TGTGCCAGCGCGTTGACAGGTTCCTACGAGCAGTACTTC. Translated: CASALTGSYEQYF.

V usage is TRBV5-4 and J usage is TRBJ2-7; D is ambiguous. V lost 4 bases to trimming and J lost 0 bases, with 17 bases between them. The CDR3 loop spans 16 amino acids. CDR1 is SGHNT and CDR2 is YYREEE in the germline V gene (reference sequence). The CDR3: CASSQGRRAGSYEQYF. In nucleotides, the CDR3 is TGTGCCAGCAGCCAAGGTCGGCGTGCCGGCTCCTACGAGCAGTACTTC. Together with reference TRBV5-4 and TRBJ2-7, the CDR3 gives the full variable domain: ETGVTQSPTHLIKTRGQQVTLRCSSQSGHNTVSWYQQALGQGPQFIFQYYREEENGRGNFPPRFSGLQFPNYSSELNVNALELDDSALYLCASSQGRRAGSYEQYFGPGTRLTVT.

Worth noting for this clone: At the DNA level, this CDR3 is encoded by other sequences in the same sample as well. This rearrangement joins TRBV6-6 to TRBJ2-1; D not certain. V was trimmed by 0 bases and J by 6 bases, leaving 0 bases between them. The V gene's germline CDR1 is MNHNY and CDR2 SVGAGI (reference sequence). The CDR3 is made up of 11 amino acids. The CDR3 protein is CASSYSNEQFF. In nucleotides, the CDR3 is TGTGCCAGCAGTTACTCCAATGAGCAGTTCTTC.

The chain is built from TRBV7-9 and TRBJ2-1; the match to TRBD1 covers 8 bases. CDR3 length equals 16 residues. Germline trimming cut 4 bases from V and 6 bases from J; bases unmatched to any gene: 11. Germline V gene data show CDR1 as SEHNR and CDR2 as FQNEAQ (reference sequence). The CDR3 here is CASSWVRQGAPNEQFF. CDR3 nucleotide sequence: TGTGCCAGCAGCTGGGTCCGGCAGGGGGCGCCCAATGAGCAGTTCTTC.

This chain connects TRBV19 to TRBJ1-2; D remains unclear. In germline, CDR1 is LNHDA, CDR2 SQIVND (reference sequence). With 8 bases removed from V and 7 bases from J, the gap between germline ends came to 14 bases. CDR3 length equals 12 residues. CDR3 bases: TGTGCCAGTCGTCCGTGGGCAGCTGGCTACACCTTC. This translates into CASRPWAAGYTF. The whole variable domain, remainder taken from reference TRBV19 and TRBJ1-2, is DGGITQSPKYLFRKEGQNVTLSCEQNLNHDAMYWYRQDPGQGLRLIYYSQIVNDFQKGDIAEGYSVSREKKESFPLTVTSAQKNPTAFYLCASRPWAAGYTFGSGTRLTVV.

J is TRBJ2-3 and V is TRBV30; perhaps TRBD2 as D (6 bases). Germline V gives CDR1 GTSNPN, CDR2 SVGIG (reference sequence). The germline V and J ends were trimmed by 2 bases and 6 bases, with 24 bases remaining between them. The CDR3 is 17 residues long. This chain's CDR3 is CAWSWGDERPWGDTQYF. The CDR3 DNA is TGTGCCTGGAGTTGGGGGGATGAGCGTCCCTGGGGTGATACGCAGTATTTT.

V and J are TRBV27 and TRBJ2-1; 12 bases line up with TRBD2. Germline CDR1 is MNHEY and CDR2 is SMNVEV (reference sequence). J gave up 4 bases and V 8 bases, and 12 bases lay outside the gene matches. The CDR3 totals 17 residues. Written as DNA, the CDR3 is TGTGCCAGCTGGGGACTAGCGGGTAACTATGGGTACAATGAGCAGTTCTTC. This sequence encodes CASWGLAGNYGYNEQFF.

With respect to this clone: Other DNA variants within this sample encode the same CDR3. The rearrangement links TRBV28 to TRBJ2-3, with D unclear. With 2 bases removed from V and 6 bases from J, the gap between germline ends came to 6 bases. CDR1 and CDR2 from the germline V gene are MDHEN and SYDVKM. The CDR3 consists of 12 residues. The CDR3 bases are TGTGCCAGCAGTTTAGGACCCGATACGCAGTATTTT. Its translation is CASSLGPDTQYF.

The chain employs TRBV6-1 and TRBJ1-2, with TRBD1 as a possible D gene (6 bases). The CDR3 sequence is 17 residues long. Germline lookup yields CDR1 MNHNS and CDR2 SASEGT. V lost 4 bases to trimming and J lost 5 bases, with 23 bases between them. The CDR3 loop reads CASSAEQGFRGDYGYTF. CDR3 coding DNA: TGTGCCAGCAGTGCGGAACAGGGTTTTCGGGGAGATTATGGCTACACCTTC.

The rearrangement links TRBV10-1 to TRBJ2-1; D is ambiguous. Trimming removed 3 bases from V and 0 bases from J, with 9 bases in between. This CDR3 comprises 15 residues. Germline V gene data show CDR1 as WNHNN and CDR2 as SYGVQD (reference sequence). The CDR3 DNA is TGCGCCAGCAGTGACTCCGTAAGCTCCTACAATGAGCAGTTCTTC. Its protein is CASSDSVSSYNEQFF.

The chain is built from TRBV27 and TRBJ2-5; TRBD2 matches at 8 bases. V dropped 5 bases and J dropped 3; count of bases not matched to a gene: 11. CDR1 MNHEY and CDR2 SMNVEV come from the germline V gene (reference sequence). The CDR3 is made up of 16 amino acids. The CDR3 region is CASSHLPGLGKETQYF. DNA for the CDR3: TGTGCCAGCAGTCACTTACCGGGACTAGGAAAAGAGACCCAGTACTTC.

This chain uses TRBV7-7 with TRBJ2-7; the D is unclear. CDR3 length: 13 amino acids. The germline CDR1 and CDR2 sequences are SSHAT and FNYEAQ (reference sequence). Trimming shortened V by 3 bases and J by 3 bases, and 9 bases separated the two germline ends. The CDR3 spells CASSFLPHYEQYF. In DNA form, the CDR3 reads TGTGCCAGCAGCTTTTTACCTCACTACGAGCAGTACTTC.

The J gene is TRBJ2-2, the V gene TRBV14, with 8 bases that match TRBD2. The germline V gene encodes CDR1 SGHDN and CDR2 FVKESK. J gave up 4 bases and V 0 bases, and 4 bases lay outside the gene matches. CDR3 length equals 16 residues. The CDR3 bases are TGTGCCAGCAGCCAAGAAGCGGGGGCCCTCACCGGGGAGCTGTTTTTT. Its translation is CASSQEAGALTGELFF.

The chain combines TRBV7-6 with TRBJ2-7; D is tentatively TRBD1 or TRBD2 (5 bases each). CDR1 is SGHVS and CDR2 is FNYEAQ in the germline V gene. The ends were cut back, 1 base at V and 0 bases at J, with 13 bases in the middle. The CDR3 length is 16 residues. In DNA, the CDR3 is TGTGCCAGCAGCTTAGGTTGGGCAGGGAGCTCCTACGAGCAGTACTTC. It codes for CASSLGWAGSSYEQYF.

The chain uses TRBV6-4 and TRBJ2-6, with a weak D call TRBD1 (6 bases). V was clipped by 5 bases and J by 2 bases, with 13 bases between them. The CDR3 has 16 amino acids. The germline V gene has CDR1 MRHNA and CDR2 SNTAGT. Here the CDR3 reads CASSPTGSAGANVLTF. The CDR3 nucleotides read TGTGCCAGCAGTCCCACAGGGTCGGCTGGGGCCAACGTCCTGACTTTC.

This chain connects TRBV5-6 to TRBJ2-5; 8 bases agree with TRBD1. The CDR3 extends over 14 amino acids. V was pared by 6 bases and J by 5 bases, with 9 bases of the junction left unmatched. Germline V CDR1 and CDR2: SGHDT, YYEEEE. The DNA for the CDR3 is TGTGCCAGCACCCTAGCAGGGGGCGTGGAGACCCAGTACTTC. It specifies CASTLAGGVETQYF.